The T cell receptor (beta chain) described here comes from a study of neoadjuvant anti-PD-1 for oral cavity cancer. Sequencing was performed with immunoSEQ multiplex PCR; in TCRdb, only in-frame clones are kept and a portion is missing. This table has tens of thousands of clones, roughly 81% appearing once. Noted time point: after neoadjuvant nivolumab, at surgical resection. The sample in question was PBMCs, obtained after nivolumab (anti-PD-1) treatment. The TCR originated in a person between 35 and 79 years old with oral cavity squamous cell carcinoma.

CDR3 sequence (DNA): TGTGCCATCAGTGAGGGCTACAGCTCCTACGAGCAGTACTTC. Its protein product is CAISEGYSSYEQYF. The chain is built from TRBV10-3 and TRBJ2-7; no clear D gene. V lost 2 bases, J lost 0 bases, and 8 bases lay in between. CDR3 length equals 14 residues. CDR1 is ENHRY, CDR2 SYGVKD, per germline.